This T cell receptor beta chain appears in the sequencing data of a study of Graves' ophthalmopathy and Graves' hyperthyroidism. This clonotype was seen ten or more times. Between the trimmed V and J ends, which lost 2 bases and 5 bases, there was a span of 21 bases. From germline, CDR1 is LNHDA and CDR2 SQIVND (reference sequence). The CDR3 has 17 residues. Amplification targeted the TCR beta CDR3 regions, with RNA transcripts as the source material. Following a first-round RT-PCR that used HTBI primers, a second-round multiplex PCR was carried out. TCRdb called the multiplex PCR reads again in MiXCR, with one record for every CDR3 protein. The table shows about 410,000 distinct CDR3 sequences, with around 19% occurring only once.

This clonotype was obtained from a woman aged 18-29 years with Graves' ophthalmopathy. What was sequenced was peripheral blood. This rearrangement joins TRBV19 to TRBJ2-5; D possibly corresponds to TRBD1 (6 bases). The CDR3 DNA is TGTGCCAGTAGTATATGGCCCGGACAGCCTTTTCGGGAGACCCAGTACTTC. Translation: CASSIWPGQPFRETQYF.